Listed below are T cell receptor beta chains from one sample, sequenced in a study of beta chain features in type 1 diabetes. TCRdb keeps only in-frame clones here, not all; method: immunoSEQ multiplex PCR. The repertoire holds 150,000 to 190,000 clones, roughly 10% seen once, with around 2.1% in the top ten. Sequenced material: central memory CD4+ T cells from blood. The receptor set was obtained from a young man in good health. CDR3s include the opening cysteine and the closing phenylalanine or tryptophan. Fields, in order: J gene, D gene, V gene, clone size, CDR3 protein, CDR3 DNA. The D gene is left open where the match is weak. Not every row has a clone size; where given, it reads once, few, many or a size class.

>TRBJ1-3|.|TRBV29-1|few
CSVLRSSGNTIYF
TGCAGCGTCCTCAGGAGCTCTGGAAACACCATATATTTT
>TRBJ1-1|TRBD1|TRBV18|few
CASSRGQGGTEAFF
TGTGCCAGCTCACGTGGACAGGGCGGGACTGAAGCTTTCTTT
>TRBJ2-2|.|TRBV4-2|few
CASSQVHPTEAGELFF
TGTGCCAGCAGCCAAGTTCACCCCACAGAGGCCGGGGAGCTGTTTTTT
>TRBJ1-2|.|TRBV27|.
CASSFQGTGGYTF
TGTGCCAGCAGTTTCCAGGGTACCGGTGGCTACACCTTC
>TRBJ2-7|.|TRBV10-3|.
CAISESGGTQSAEQYF
TGTGCCATCAGTGAGTCCGGAGGGACACAAAGCGCGGAGCAGTACTTC
>TRBJ1-1|.|TRBV27|.
CASSLRTVGNTEAFF
TGTGCCAGCAGTTTAAGAACAGTCGGGAACACTGAAGCTTTCTTT
>TRBJ1-2|TRBD1|TRBV4-1|.
CASGRQGFEDGYTF
TGCGCCAGCGGCCGACAGGGGTTTGAAGATGGCTACACCTTC
>TRBJ2-1|.|TRBV29-1|.
CSVETPKPVGNEQFF
TGCAGCGTCGAGACGCCTAAGCCCGTCGGTAATGAGCAGTTCTTC
>TRBJ2-1|.|TRBV9|.
CASSVDSAPNNEQFF
TGTGCCAGCAGCGTAGATAGCGCGCCCAACAATGAGCAGTTCTTC
>TRBJ1-4|.|TRBV28|few
CASAGGAYEKLFF
TGTGCCTCCGCGGGGGGCGCGTATGAAAAACTGTTTTTT
>TRBJ1-1|TRBD1|TRBV6-5|few
CASSRDREQSQAFF
TGTGCCAGCAGCAGGGACAGGGAGCAATCTCAAGCTTTCTTT
>TRBJ1-2|.|TRBV5-4|few
CASSSPGTYGYTF
TGTGCCAGCAGCTCCCCCGGGACCTATGGCTACACCTTC
>TRBJ1-3|.|TRBV6-1|few
CASSAILRNTIYF
TGTGCCAGCAGTGCCATCCTGAGAAACACCATATATTTT
>TRBJ2-7|TRBD2|TRBV9|.
CASTAGGLAGEQYF
TGTGCCAGCACCGCAGGCGGACTAGCGGGGGAGCAGTACTTC
>TRBJ2-5|TRBD2|TRBV7-2|few
CASSRRLAGGLGSETQYF
TGTGCCAGCAGCCGCAGACTAGCGGGGGGCTTGGGGAGTGAGACCCAGTACTTC
>TRBJ2-3|.|TRBV5-1|.
CASSLASSKDTQYF
TGCGCCAGCAGCTTGGCTAGCAGTAAAGATACGCAGTATTTT
>TRBJ2-1|.|TRBV19|.
CASSIELGIRQFF
TGTGCCAGTAGTATAGAATTGGGTATACGGCAGTTCTTC
>TRBJ1-2|TRBD1|TRBV29-1|few
CSVEGQGAISYGYTF
TGCAGCGTGGAAGGACAGGGGGCGATATCCTATGGCTACACCTTC
>TRBJ1-2|.|TRBV19|.
CASTKGINYGYTF
TGTGCCAGTACCAAAGGGATTAACTATGGCTACACCTTC
>TRBJ2-1|.|TRBV11-2|few
CASSLEPYNEQFF
TGTGCCAGCAGCTTAGAGCCCTACAATGAGCAGTTCTTC
>TRBJ2-7|TRBD1|TRBV29-1|.
CSATENRGTYEQYF
TGCAGCGCCACCGAGAACAGGGGAACCTACGAGCAGTACTTC
>TRBJ1-1|TRBD1|TRBV29-1|few
CSVATGTDTEAFF
TGCAGCGTCGCGACAGGGACGGACACTGAAGCTTTCTTT
>TRBJ2-5|TRBD2|TRBV11-2|.
CASSLGGRLETQYF
TGTGCCAGCAGCTTAGGCGGGAGGCTGGAGACCCAGTACTTC
>TRBJ1-2|.|TRBV4-3|.
CASSQDLEGLNFDYGYTF
TGCGCCAGCAGCCAAGATCTCGAGGGTTTAAACTTCGACTATGGCTACACCTTC
>TRBJ2-6|.|TRBV5-1|few
CASNPTGANVLTF
TGCGCCAGCAACCCAACTGGGGCCAACGTCCTGACTTTC
>TRBJ2-3|.|TRBV7-3|few
CASSLTRWTDTQYF
TGTGCCAGCAGCTTAACGCGATGGACAGATACGCAGTATTTT
>TRBJ1-1|.|TRBV18|.
CASSPTGTEVTEAFF
TGTGCCAGCTCACCAACCGGGACCGAGGTCACTGAAGCTTTCTTT
>TRBJ2-5|.|TRBV7-9|few
CASSLGRYYQETQYF
TGTGCCAGCAGCTTAGGAAGGTACTACCAAGAGACCCAGTACTTC
>TRBJ1-5|.|TRBV4-3|.
CASSQDAGEDQPQHF
TGCGCCAGCAGCCAAGATGCAGGCGAGGATCAGCCCCAGCATTTT
>TRBJ2-7|.|TRBV14|few
CASSRGYEQYF
TGTGCCAGCAGCCGCGGCTACGAGCAGTACTTC
>TRBJ2-4|.|TRBV7-3|.
CASSSRDWTKNIQYF
TGTGCCAGCAGCTCTAGGGACTGGACCAAAAACATTCAGTACTTC
>TRBJ1-2|.|TRBV14|.
CASSQEGPYGYTF
TGTGCCAGCAGCCAAGAAGGTCCCTATGGCTACACCTTC
>TRBJ2-5|TRBD2|TRBV4-1|many
CASSVTSRETQYF
TGCGCCAGCAGCGTGACTAGCCGAGAGACCCAGTACTTC
>TRBJ1-4|.|TRBV10-3|many
CAISESMWGRDEKLFF
TGTGCCATCAGTGAATCCATGTGGGGTCGGGATGAAAAACTGTTTTTT
>TRBJ1-1|.|TRBV30|.
CAWRIRVEAFF
TGTGCCTGGAGGATCAGAGTCGAAGCTTTCTTT
>TRBJ2-3|.|TRBV7-3|.
CASSLTTASTDTQYF
TGTGCCAGCAGCTTAACGACAGCAAGCACAGATACGCAGTATTTT
>TRBJ2-7|TRBD1|TRBV5-1|few
CASSPDRGPYEQYF
TGCGCCAGCAGCCCCGACAGGGGCCCCTACGAGCAGTACTTC
>TRBJ2-7|.|TRBV5-1|.
CASRSPGQRYEQYF
TGCGCCAGCAGGTCTCCTGGGCAGCGCTACGAGCAGTACTTC
>TRBJ2-1|TRBD2|TRBV7-9|.
CASSWTSGSLNEQFF
TGTGCCAGCAGCTGGACTAGCGGGAGTTTGAATGAGCAGTTCTTC
>TRBJ1-2|TRBD1|TRBV30|few
CAWSVPDRGYGYTF
TGTGCCTGGAGTGTACCCGACAGGGGCTATGGCTACACCTTC
>TRBJ2-1|.|TRBV9|many
CASSVATLPVGEQFF
TGTGCCAGCAGCGTAGCGACCCTCCCAGTCGGTGAGCAGTTCTTC
>TRBJ2-1|TRBD1|TRBV7-9|few
CASSPDRESYNEQFF
TGTGCCAGCAGCCCGGACAGGGAGAGCTACAATGAGCAGTTCTTC
>TRBJ2-2|.|TRBV7-2|few
CASSLVGDTGELFF
TGTGCCAGCAGCTTAGTAGGGGACACCGGGGAGCTGTTTTTT
>TRBJ2-5|.|TRBV18|few
CASSTTRQETQYF
TGTGCCAGCTCAACGACCCGCCAAGAGACCCAGTACTTC
>TRBJ2-3|TRBD1|TRBV7-2|few
CASSRRTGRMSDTQYF
TGTGCCAGCAGCCGACGGACAGGGAGGATGTCAGATACGCAGTATTTT
>TRBJ2-1|.|TRBV5-1|few
CASSLIPSLEYNEQFF
TGCGCCAGCAGCTTGATCCCCAGCCTGGAATACAATGAGCAGTTCTTC
>TRBJ1-6|TRBD1|TRBV5-1|few
CASRLWDSPSPLHF
TGCGCCAGCCGCTTATGGGACAGCCCTTCACCCCTCCACTTT
>TRBJ2-1|.|TRBV29-1|many
CSVRPSSYNEQFF
TGCAGCGTTCGTCCAAGCTCCTACAATGAGCAGTTCTTC
>TRBJ2-1|.|TRBV7-2|.
CASSRTHNEQFF
TGTGCCAGCAGCCGAACCCACAATGAGCAGTTCTTC
>TRBJ2-1|.|TRBV4-3|.
CASSQVGLHEQFF
TGCGCCAGCAGCCAAGTGGGGTTACATGAGCAGTTCTTC